One and the same sample provided the 14 T cell receptor beta chains below, sequenced in a study of blood T cell repertoires in COVID-19. The protocol was immunoSEQ multiplex PCR, while the TCRdb copy is restricted to in-frame clones and leaves out a portion. The data show approximately 46,000 clones, with 82% seen just once and about 4% held by the top ten. Sequencing was carried out using peripheral blood. These TCRs come from a woman aged 70-85 years with acute or convalescent COVID-19.

The chain uses TRBV5-4 and TRBJ1-6; TRBD1 agrees at 8 bases. The CDR3 is 16 residues long. Germline CDR1 reads SGHNT; CDR2 reads YYREEE (reference sequence). Trimming took 0 bases from V and 10 from J; bases not matched to a gene: 9. The CDR3 DNA is TGTGCCAGCAGCTTGGTGGGGGCAGGGGGCAGGTCACCCCTCCACTTT. The encoded protein is CASSLVGAGGRSPLHF.

This rearrangement joins TRBV6-4 to TRBJ1-6; perhaps TRBD1 as D (6 bases). V gave up 3 bases and J gave up 10 bases, with 16 bases separating them. This CDR3 has 15 amino acids. Germline V CDR1 and CDR2: MRHNA, SNTAGT. CDR3 DNA sequence: TGTGCCAGCAGTGAGGGCCCGGGAGGGGGATCACCCCTCCACTTT. Translation gives CASSEGPGGGSPLHF.

This clone was recorded only once. The rearrangement uses TRBV7-6 and TRBJ2-7; a weak D match, TRBD2 (5 bases). CDR3 length equals 14 residues. Trimming stripped 5 bases from V and 5 bases from J, with 16 bases between. Germline V gene lookup returns CDR1 SGHVS and CDR2 FNYEAQ. The CDR3 sequence is CASSRRGGSDEQYF. The CDR3 region has the DNA TGTGCCAGCAGCCGTCGGGGTGGTTCGGACGAGCAGTACTTC.

This chain links TRBV27 with TRBJ1-5, with a weak D call TRBD1 (5 bases). Looked up from germline, CDR1 is MNHEY and CDR2 is SMNVEV (reference sequence). The CDR3 is made up of 13 amino acids. The V and J ends lost 8 bases and 7 bases respectively, with 15 bases between them. For the CDR3, the DNA is TGTGCCAGCTGGGGGAGGTCAGGACAGCCCCAGCATTTT. Its protein is CASWGRSGQPQHF.

Only one count was recorded for this clone. This sequence joins TRBV11-2 and TRBJ2-1; D gene ambiguous. The germline V gene has CDR1 SGHAT and CDR2 FQNNGV. V was clipped by 5 bases and J by 6 bases, with 14 bases between them. This CDR3 comprises 14 residues. This CDR3 is CASSPPPLGNEQFF. CDR3 sequence (DNA): TGTGCCAGCAGCCCCCCTCCCCTAGGCAATGAGCAGTTCTTC.

This chain connects TRBV7-9 to TRBJ2-5, with TRBD1 identical over 9 bases. The CDR3 extends over 14 amino acids. Germline CDR1 is SEHNR and CDR2 is FQNEAQ (reference sequence). Losses at the gene ends were 4 bases for V and 7 bases for J; bases not matched to a gene: 7. CDR3 in amino acids: CASSWRDRDGTQYF. Here the CDR3 DNA reads TGTGCCAGCAGCTGGAGGGACAGGGATGGGACCCAGTACTTC.

The chain is built from TRBV6-1 and TRBJ2-1; D is uncertain. Per germline, CDR1 MNHNS and CDR2 SASEGT. The CDR3 consists of 11 residues. V was cut by 1 base and J by 15 bases, with 10 bases left in between. The CDR3 sequence: CASSEETKRFF. Written as DNA, the CDR3 is TGTGCCAGCAGTGAAGAAACTAAACGGTTCTTC.

The CDR3 DNA follows: TGCAGCGTTGTTACCAGGGGGTTGCTAATAGAGCAGTACTTC. Its translation: CSVVTRGLLIEQYF. V and J are TRBV29-1 and TRBJ2-7; 7 nucleotides align to TRBD1. Trimming cost V 4 bases and J 7 bases; bases outside gene matches: 13. CDR3 length equals 14 residues. Germline V lookup: CDR1 SQVTM, CDR2 ANQGSEA.

The chain combines TRBV21-1 with TRBJ1-3; the DNA was not used to check the table's D call, TRBD1. TRBV21-1 is a listed pseudogene. The CDR3 contains 17 residues. In DNA, the CDR3 is TGTGCCAGCAGCAAAGATTGGAGACAGGGTGCCGGAAACACCATATATTTT. Translation: CASSKDWRQGAGNTIYF.

This clone has just a few counts. The J gene is TRBJ1-3, the V gene TRBV7-8, with TRBD1 identical over 8 bases. The CDR3 consists of 14 residues. The V gene end was trimmed by 4 bases and the J gene end by 3 bases; junction bases not matched to a gene: 2. Germline lookup yields CDR1 SGHVS and CDR2 FQNEAQ. The CDR3 sequence is CASSSRGLGNTIYF. The CDR3 DNA is TGTGCCAGCAGCTCCAGGGGGCTTGGAAACACCATATATTTT. The full variable domain, in which reference TRBV7-8 and TRBJ1-3 provide the parts outside the CDR3, is GAGVSQSPRYKVAKRGQDVALRCDPISGHVSLFWYQQALGQGPEFLTYFQNEAQLDKSGLPSDRFFAERPEGSVSTLKIQRTQQEDSAVYLCASSSRGLGNTIYFGEGSWLTVV.

The rearrangement uses TRBV5-6 and TRBJ2-7; 8 nucleotides agree with TRBD2. The length of the CDR3 is 14 residues. The J segment lost 4 bases and the V segment lost 5 bases, leaving 8 bases of the junction unmatched. The germline V gene encodes CDR1 SGHDT and CDR2 YYEEEE. CDR3 region: CASSLSGRGYEQYF. CDR3 DNA: TGTGCCAGCAGTCTCAGCGGGAGAGGGTACGAGCAGTACTTC.

This chain links TRBV19 with TRBJ1-1; maybe TRBD1 (6 bases). CDR3 length: 11 residues. Trimming stripped 5 bases from V and 11 bases from J, with 12 bases between. CDR1 is LNHDA, CDR2 SQIVND, per germline (reference sequence). The CDR3 DNA reads TGTGCCAGTAGTTATACAGGGAGCGCTTTCTTT. It translates to CASSYTGSAFF. Based on the CDR3 plus reference TRBV19 and TRBJ1-1, the full variable domain is DGGITQSPKYLFRKEGQNVTLSCEQNLNHDAMYWYRQDPGQGLRLIYYSQIVNDFQKGDIAEGYSVSREKKESFPLTVTSAQKNPTAFYLCASSYTGSAFFGQGTRLTVV.

The chain recombines TRBV10-3 with TRBJ1-5; TRBD1 matches at 7 bases. The V gene's germline CDR1 is ENHRY and CDR2 SYGVKD. V shed 0 bases and J 0 bases; nucleotides not matched to a gene: 8. This CDR3 contains 18 residues. The CDR3 sequence: CAISESIQGEDSNQPQHF. The CDR3 nucleotides are TGTGCCATCAGTGAGTCGATCCAGGGGGAAGATAGCAATCAGCCCCAGCATTTT.

V usage is TRBV7-9 and J usage is TRBJ2-2; tentative D call: TRBD2 (6 bases). Germline lookup yields CDR1 SEHNR and CDR2 FQNEAQ (reference sequence). Trimming took 5 bases from V and 1 from J, leaving 20 bases between them. The CDR3 contains 18 residues. CDR3 bases: TGTGCCAGCAGCCCTCGGAGGGGCTGGCAGGAGAACACCGGGGAGCTGTTTTTT. Amino acid sequence: CASSPRRGWQENTGELFF.